This TCR beta chain was identified during a study of CD8+ T cells in alopecia areata. Study overall: Treated patients swallowed 5 to 10 mg of oral tofacitinib twice daily.

This clone was detected a few times. Antigen specificity is unknown. Points from the study as a whole: Compared with normal scalp, lesional scalp had higher clonality and more expanded CD8+ clones.

In each case, RNA was isolated and then reverse transcribed into cDNA as the sequencing template. TCRdb's table, derived via immunoSEQ multiplex PCR, lists solely in-frame clones and lacks some. Of 140,000 to 150,000 clones in the sample, approximately 51% were seen once. Collected material from alopecia areata patients comprised lesional scalp punch biopsies and peripheral blood. It was from PBMCs that CD4+ and CD8+ T cells were sorted. The ends lost 0 bases at V and 3 bases at J; junction bases unmatched: 3. Germline CDR1 and CDR2: SGHRS and YFSETQ. The CDR3 consists of 15 residues. This receptor was identified in a human donor with alopecia areata. The chain couples TRBV5-1 to TRBJ2-3; 8 bases match TRBD2. The material was CD4+ T cells sorted from blood, obtained at week 0. The CDR3 nucleotides are TGCGCCAGCAGCTTGGACAGCGGGAGTACAGATACGCAGTATTTT. Translation gives CASSLDSGSTDTQYF.